This record looks at one TCR beta chain sequence and its context. These data belong to a study of cytomegalovirus exposure and HLA in healthy donors. The PCR was carried out with 60 Vbeta primers and 13 Jbeta primers. Method: immunoSEQ multiplex PCR; TCRdb's copy keeps in-frame clones and lacks some. There are over 150,000 clones in the sample; roughly 80% occur only once, and about 2.8% lies in the top ten. The V end was cut by 6 bases, the J end by 4 bases, with 7 bases between. CDR1 and CDR2 (germline): ENHRY, SYGVKD. The CDR3 runs to 11 residues. The source is a woman in her thirties in good health and CMV-seronegative. The V and J genes are TRBV10-3 and TRBJ2-7; D gene unclear. The sequencing input was PBMCs. CDR3 DNA: TGTGCCATCAGCCAGAATTACGAGCAGTACTTC. It encodes CAISQNYEQYF.